This is a list of T cell receptor beta chains from one sample in a study of response to subunit inactivated influenza vaccine. TCRdb ran MiXCR on the RT-PCR reads and lists one entry per CDR3 protein. The table shows 430,000 or so distinct CDR3 sequences, with 11% occurring only once. The specimen comprised PBMCs from blood, sampled 35 to 45 days after vaccination. These receptors were taken from a man aged 50 to 60 who received an inactivated influenza vaccine. CDR3s include the opening cysteine and the closing phenylalanine or tryptophan.

v_call cdr3_aa
TRBV7-8 CASSPMRTSRAQETQYF
TRBV20-1 CSARVPRLAGGYEQYF
TRBV2 CASTMEGMGTEAFF
TRBV30 CAWSLLTGGSLAADTQYF
TRBV12-3/TRBV12-4 CASGTPPGELFF
TRBV6-2/TRBV6-3 CASGLAGNEQFF
TRBV11-2 CASSSPGPNEKLFF
TRBV5-1 CASSLVRTGSYEQYF
TRBV20-1 CSASHRDRYNEQFF
TRBV5-1 CASSLGLAGTGEQYF
TRBV7-9 CASQGTDTQYF
TRBV10-3 CAISSDREEQYF
TRBV4-3 CASSQEAGWTDTQYF
TRBV4-3 CASSPWTGGEANYGYTF
TRBV28 CASSLLAGTELHTQYF
TRBV7-2 CASSSQDRGVADTQYF
TRBV12-3/TRBV12-4 CASSLGGISGANVLTF
TRBV28 CASSFWGRAGDEQFF
TRBV9 CASSSPLEPRTGHTEAFF
TRBV5-1 CASRMTGSSYNEQFF
TRBV13 CASSRRRGDGTDTQYF
TRBV20-1 CSASAQAGDYNEQFF
TRBV6-2/TRBV6-3 CASTPGSPPLYEQYF
TRBV7-9 CASSLHGNTGELFF
TRBV3-1 CASSQRGTGGSGANVLTF
TRBV27 CASRPGLAGRDTQYF
TRBV18 CASSPQGPPYNSPLHF
TRBV12-3/TRBV12-4 CASSLRQDYEQYF
TRBV3-1 CASSQAGQGARGYTF